The rows below give T cell receptor beta chains drawn from one sample of a study of cytotoxic CD8 clonotypes in ibrutinib-treated CLL. The data were produced by immunoSEQ multiplex PCR, yet TCRdb's version contains in-frame clones alone and is incomplete. The sample consists of almost 250,000 clones, 70% of them appearing once. This specimen was PBMCs, taken after 24 months of ibrutinib treatment. Receptors originate from a human donor with chronic lymphocytic leukemia. CDR3s include the opening cysteine and the closing phenylalanine or tryptophan. D genes are given only for firm matches.

17,TRBV1,-,CTSSCLSKPGNGNTIYF
11,TRBV14,-,CASSQDYTQYF
15,TRBV19,TRBD1,CASTINRGPNQPQHF
13,TRBV6-5,-,CASKSPSLWEQYF
18,TRBV7-2,TRBD2,CASSLATILAGGGGEQFF
14,TRBV5-1,-,CASSLMGHQETQYF
13,TRBV7-6,-,CASSSAGTTEAFF
13,TRBV7-3,TRBD1,CASSPGQDLGYTF
14,TRBV19,-,CASSPDRGNYEQYF
12,TRBV28,-,CASSWGGTEAFF
16,TRBV19,TRBD1,CASSLFPGTGVGEQYF
14,TRBV27,-,CASRSGVSTGELFF
14,TRBV27,TRBD2,CASSSSGRPYEQYF
13,TRBV29-1,-,CSVGVGSTDTQYF
14,TRBV15,TRBD1,CATSTDREGNTIYF
15,TRBV10-1,TRBD2,CASSVAGAADNEQFF
18,TRBV13,TRBD2,CANPALASQKRQPDEQFF
14,TRBV29-1,-,CSVGLGVAKNIQYF
16,TRBV27,TRBD2,CASSLTRTRGVDTQYF
12,TRBV19,TRBD1,CASTGQRTEAFF
15,TRBV11-2,-,CASSQGVSSYNEQFF
14,TRBV14,-,CASSQGLNYNEQFF
12,TRBV25-1,-,CASRGMNTEAFF
11,TRBV30,-,CAWGPPTEQYF
14,TRBV9,TRBD1,CASSVRQGSDTQYF
16,TRBV7-3,TRBD1,CASSPRGGTLQETQYF
14,TRBV5-1,-,CASSLAVVASEQYF
14,TRBV7-8,-,CASSPDPGFNEQYF
12,TRBV28,-,CASSPSPTIQYF